Below, 13 T cell receptor beta chains from the same sample are listed, as sequenced in a study of blood T cell repertoires in COVID-19. The repertoire was sequenced with immunoSEQ multiplex PCR; TCRdb's copy has only in-frame clones and lacks some. Of hundreds of thousands of clones in the sample, around 83% were seen once. Sequencing was performed on PBMCs or T cells enriched from blood (not recorded which). Source of these receptors: a man aged 35 to 55 who had been exposed to COVID-19.

With regard to this clone: Other DNA sequences in this specimen translate into the identical CDR3. V is TRBV12-3 or TRBV12-4 and J is TRBJ1-1, with D possibly being TRBD1 (6 bases). CDR3 length equals 13 residues. V gave up 3 bases and J gave up 8 bases, with 13 bases separating them. The chain's CDR3 is CASSFGGGTEAFF. CDR3 sequence (DNA): TGTGCCAGCAGTTTCGGGGGGGGGACAGAAGCTTTCTTT.

The chain uses TRBV21-1 and TRBJ2-3; the table assigns TRBD2, which was not confirmed against the DNA. TRBV21-1 is marked as a pseudogene. The CDR3 has 17 amino acids. The CDR3 reads CASSISASVQWTDTQYF. CDR3 nucleotides: TGTGCCAGCAGCATAAGTGCTAGCGTTCAGTGGACAGATACGCAGTATTTT.

The V gene is TRBV12-5, the J gene TRBJ2-1; TRBD1 matches at 9 bases. The CDR3 sequence is 16 residues long. The J segment lost 6 bases and the V segment lost 0 bases, leaving 6 bases of the junction unmatched. Looked up from germline, CDR1 is LGHNT and CDR2 is FRNRAP. The CDR3 is CASGLVLTGGFNEQFF. CDR3 DNA: TGTGCTAGTGGTTTGGTACTGACAGGGGGTTTCAATGAGCAGTTCTTC.

Here the CDR3 DNA reads TGTGCCAGCTCACCACGCGGGGGACCCCAAGAGACCCAGTACTTC. It specifies CASSPRGGPQETQYF. V and J are TRBV18 and TRBJ2-5; 7 bases agree with TRBD2. The trim removed 1 base at V and 1 base at J, leaving 3 bases unmatched. From germline, CDR1 is KGHSH and CDR2 LQKENI. The CDR3 is made up of 15 amino acids.

This rearrangement joins TRBV7-3 to TRBJ2-1; D is possibly TRBD1 (6 bases). Germline V lookup: CDR1 SGHTA, CDR2 FQGTGA. V dropped 6 bases and J dropped 7 bases, with 13 bases sitting between them. The CDR3 has 13 residues. The CDR3 sequence: CASSSGVGNEQFF. The CDR3, as DNA: TGTGCCAGCAGTTCAGGGGTCGGGAATGAGCAGTTCTTC.

This chain joins TRBV6-5 and TRBJ2-5; 8 bases match TRBD2. V was pared by 4 bases and J by 5 bases, with 6 bases of the junction left unmatched. Germline V lookup: CDR1 MNHEY, CDR2 SVGAGI. The CDR3 is 14 residues long. The CDR3 DNA sequence: TGTGCCAGCAGTTCCATAGCGGGACGGGAGACCCAGTACTTC. Amino acids: CASSSIAGRETQYF.

The chain uses TRBV30 and TRBJ1-5; D not certain. The CDR3 covers 12 residues. V lost 3 bases and J lost 5, with 8 bases in between. Germline-derived CDR1 and CDR2 are GTSNPN and SVGIG (reference sequence). CDR3 sequence reads: CAWSQQDQPQHF. The CDR3 coding sequence is TGTGCCTGGAGCCAGCAGGATCAGCCCCAGCATTTT.

The rearrangement uses TRBV3-1 (or the pseudogene TRBV3-2) and TRBJ2-7; possibly TRBD2 for D (5 bases). Germline CDR1 reads LGHDT; CDR2 reads YNNKEL (reference sequence). The length of the CDR3 is 19 residues. Between the trimmed V and J ends, which lost 4 bases and 6 bases, there was a span of 31 bases. The CDR3 DNA reads TGTGCCAGCAGCCGTCTACGCATGGGTTTGCGGGCTTTCGGTTCCGAGCAGTACTTC. This translates into CASSRLRMGLRAFGSEQYF.

A note on this clone: Compared with germline, one end of the junction differs, possibly owing to a read error. The V gene is TRBV4-1, the J gene TRBJ1-4; D not resolved. The CDR3 totals 12 residues. From germline, CDR1 is MGHRA and CDR2 YSYEKL. The CDR3 loop reads CASSQDLTRCVF. The CDR3 bases are TGCGCCAGCAGCCAAGATCTCACCCGGTGCGTTTTT.

The chain joins TRBV7-8 to TRBJ1-5; 7 positions agree with TRBD1. Germline V gene data show CDR1 as SGHVS and CDR2 as FQNEAQ. This CDR3 region has 15 residues. The V and J ends lost 3 bases and 0 bases, in that order; junction bases with no gene match: 2. The CDR3 region is CASSLGTDSNQPQHF. The CDR3 DNA sequence: TGTGCCAGCAGCTTGGGGACAGATAGCAATCAGCCCCAGCATTTT. The full variable domain, its missing parts supplied by reference TRBV7-8 and TRBJ1-5, is GAGVSQSPRYKVAKRGQDVALRCDPISGHVSLFWYQQALGQGPEFLTYFQNEAQLDKSGLPSDRFFAERPEGSVSTLKIQRTQQEDSAVYLCASSLGTDSNQPQHFGDGTRLSIL.

Comment on this clone: This specimen includes other DNA sequences encoding the same CDR3. CDR3 amino acids: CASSPSYEQYF. Here the CDR3 DNA reads TGTGCCAGCAGCCCGTCCTACGAGCAGTACTTC. The genes are TRBV7-8 and TRBJ2-7; unclear D gene. V was pared by 5 bases and J by 1 base, with 3 bases between. The CDR3 consists of 11 residues. Per the germline V gene, CDR1 is SGHVS and CDR2 is FQNEAQ.

The rearrangement joins TRBV6-5 to TRBJ2-3; 9 nucleotides align to TRBD1. After removal of 6 bases from V and 3 bases from J, the junction contained 7 bases not matched to a gene. CDR1 and CDR2 from the germline V gene are MNHEY and SVGAGI. The CDR3 extends over 15 amino acids. The CDR3 spells CASRRFGTGTDTQYF. The CDR3 region has the DNA TGTGCCAGCAGACGGTTCGGGACAGGGACAGATACGCAGTATTTT.

This chain connects TRBV28 to TRBJ1-2, with TRBD1 as a possible D gene (6 bases). With 7 bases removed from V and 5 bases from J, the gap between germline ends came to 14 bases. The CDR3 length is 13 residues. Germline V gives CDR1 MDHEN, CDR2 SYDVKM. In DNA, the CDR3 is TGTGCCAGCAACGGGGGGGGCACGTATGGCTACACCTTC. Translating it yields CASNGGGTYGYTF.